This T cell receptor beta chain appears in the sequencing data of a study of Ad26.COV2.S vaccination and SARS-CoV-2 variants. Treatment in this sample: 15 to 20 received Ad26.COV2.S at low or high dose, single or two shots; roughly five received placebo; per-sample allocation not given. Sampling happened 63 days after the first vaccine or placebo injection. Trimming removed 8 bases from V and 2 bases from J; junction bases left unmatched: 4. The germline V gene has CDR1 SGHVS and CDR2 FQNEAQ. The CDR3 extends over 13 amino acids. Sequencing used immunoSEQ multiplex PCR; TCRdb keeps in-frame clones, though not all of them. This sample has fewer than 800,000 clones, with 89% found just once.

The V call is TRBV7-8, the J call TRBJ2-7, with 9 bases matching TRBD2. The receptor's source is a person between 18 and 65 years old who received the Ad26.COV2.S COVID-19 vaccine or a placebo. The sequencing used peripheral blood, collected in a trial of Ad26.COV2.S vaccine versus placebo. The CDR3 DNA is TGTGCCAGCCGGCAGCGGGGGGCCTACGAGCAGTACTTC. Amino acid sequence: CASRQRGAYEQYF.